This TCR beta chain was recorded in a study of cytomegalovirus exposure and HLA in healthy donors. The table lists this clone with a count of one. The PCR ran on 60 Vbeta and 13 Jbeta primers. Sequenced by immunoSEQ multiplex PCR; TCRdb stores in-frame clones only, minus some. In the table there are around 65,000 clones, over 70% of which are singletons. This CDR3 spans 13 amino acids. J was trimmed by 4 bases and V by 3 bases; bases with no gene match: 1. CDR1 is SNHLY and CDR2 is FYNNEI in the germline V gene. Sequencing was done on a sample of PBMCs. The TCR was taken from a man aged 45 to 65 in good health and CMV-seropositive. This rearrangement joins TRBV2 to TRBJ2-3, with 7 bases aligning to TRBD2. CDR3 DNA: TGTGCCAGCAGTGACACTAGCGCAGATACGCAGTATTTT. As protein: CASSDTSADTQYF.